Only one count was recorded for the clone carrying this T cell receptor beta chain. The data originate from a study of shared clonotypes between healthy human individuals. TCRdb's copy holds only in-frame clones and misses some; the assay was immunoSEQ multiplex PCR. Among 740,000 or so clones, about 80% were seen once, and the ten largest hold roughly 1.9%. Germline-derived CDR1 and CDR2 are MGHRA and YSYEKL. CDR3 length: 16 residues. Trimming shortened V by 1 base and J by 2 bases, and 12 bases separated the two germline ends. The V gene is TRBV4-1, the J gene TRBJ2-1; D call uncertain. The TCR was taken from a woman aged 30 to 39 in good health. Material for sequencing was memory CD4+ T cells sorted from blood. This sample's subset: CD45RA-negative fraction. For the CDR3, the DNA is TGCGCCAGCAGCCAAGGGTCCTCGGCAGCCTACAATGAGCAGTTCTTC. This translates into CASSQGSSAAYNEQFF.